This TCR beta chain was observed in a study of cytomegalovirus exposure and HLA in healthy donors. The CDR3 is 16 residues long. Trimming cost V 5 bases and J 1 base; bases outside gene matches: 9. Germline assignment: CDR1 SGHAT and CDR2 FQNNGV. This PCR relied on a set of 60 Vbeta primers and 13 Jbeta primers. TCRdb's table, derived via immunoSEQ multiplex PCR, lists solely in-frame clones and lacks some. The sample yields some 120,000 clones, roughly two thirds seen once. The source is a young man in good health and CMV-seropositive. This chain links TRBV11-2 with TRBJ2-5, with 8 bases matching TRBD1. Sequenced sample: PBMCs. CDR3 nucleotides: TGTGCCAGCAGCCCTACAAGGACAGGGAGCCAAGAGACCCAGTACTTC. Protein: CASSPTRTGSQETQYF.